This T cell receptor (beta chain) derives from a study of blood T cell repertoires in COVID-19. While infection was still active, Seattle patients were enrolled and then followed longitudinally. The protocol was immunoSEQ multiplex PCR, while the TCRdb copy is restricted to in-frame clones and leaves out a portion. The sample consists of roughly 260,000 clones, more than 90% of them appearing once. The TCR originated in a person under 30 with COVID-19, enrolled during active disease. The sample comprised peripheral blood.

The CDR3 reads CASRGTRDFPGELFF. The CDR3 region has the DNA TGTGCCAGCAGAGGGACTAGAGACTTCCCCGGGGAGCTGTTTTTT. V gene TRBV28 combines with J gene TRBJ2-2, with 8 bases that match TRBD2. The CDR3 consists of 15 residues. V lost 6 bases to trimming and J lost 6 bases; unmatched junction nucleotides: 9. CDR1 and CDR2 (germline): MDHEN, SYDVKM.